Listed below are T cell receptor beta chains from one sample, sequenced in a study of T cell responses to AZD1222 COVID-19 vaccine. Using immunoSEQ multiplex PCR, the repertoire was profiled, and TCRdb retains in-frame clones only, with some absent. The profile shows around 20,000 clones, roughly 81% of them singletons. This material consisted of peripheral blood, taken 28 days after the second AZD1222 dose. Every receptor here comes from an adult who received the AZD1222 COVID-19 vaccine. Each CDR3 is given with its conserved first and last residue.

v_gene: TRBV10-3
len: 13
CDR3aa: CAISNRSGQPQHF

v_gene: TRBV6-4
len: 13
CDR3aa: CASSLEMNTEAFF

v_gene: TRBV5-1
len: 15
CDR3aa: CASSLGVSATGELFF

v_gene: TRBV14
len: 16
CDR3aa: CASSLRTSGRVDTQYF

v_gene: TRBV6-6
len: 16
CDR3aa: CASSYSTGVMTYEQYF

v_gene: TRBV29-1
len: 14
CDR3aa: CSVVGLAVNNEQFF

v_gene: TRBV12-3/TRBV12-4
len: 11
CDR3aa: CASSFYNEQFF

v_gene: TRBV19
len: 14
CDR3aa: CASRKAGGPETQYF

v_gene: TRBV2
len: 14
CDR3aa: CASHGGSSSYEQYF

v_gene: TRBV7-2
len: 16
CDR3aa: CASSLAAAGAYNEQFF

v_gene: TRBV12-3/TRBV12-4
len: 13
CDR3aa: CASSLLGFGELFF

v_gene: TRBV18
len: 13
CDR3aa: CASSMSANSPLHF

v_gene: TRBV6-5
len: 14
CDR3aa: CASSSRGENSPLHF

v_gene: TRBV27
len: 13
CDR3aa: CASSLSLNQPQHF

v_gene: TRBV6-5
len: 15
CDR3aa: CASSPMGGRSDTQYF

v_gene: TRBV6-1
len: 12
CDR3aa: CASSESAGGYTF

v_gene: TRBV18
len: 14
CDR3aa: CASSPRGTNTEAFF

v_gene: TRBV9
len: 16
CDR3aa: CASSSVTGTANEKLFF

v_gene: TRBV7-9
len: 14
CDR3aa: CASSRDRSSYEQYF

v_gene: TRBV6-5
len: 14
CDR3aa: CASSLDRGTHEQYF

v_gene: TRBV2
len: 14
CDR3aa: CASSEQRDSETQYF

v_gene: TRBV10-3
len: 14
CDR3aa: CAISEPGPWETQYF

v_gene: TRBV5-4
len: 13
CDR3aa: CASARGRGEGYTF

v_gene: TRBV12-2
len: 16
CDR3aa: CASRRIDSEGCEKLFF

v_gene: TRBV19
len: 12
CDR3aa: CASSISNSPLHF

v_gene: TRBV12-3/TRBV12-4
len: 11
CDR3aa: CASSISRGYTF

v_gene: TRBV7-9
len: 15
CDR3aa: CASSLVLQNTGELFF

v_gene: TRBV18
len: 17
CDR3aa: CASSTLPGQGSTYEQYF

v_gene: TRBV11-2
len: 13
CDR3aa: CASSSTGSYEQYF

v_gene: TRBV7-5
len: 14
CDR3aa: CVRSLPKASGKQFF

v_gene: TRBV20-1
len: 13
CDR3aa: CSASSVEQETQYF

v_gene: TRBV9
len: 16
CDR3aa: CASSPQGFGSGNTIYF

v_gene: TRBV2
len: 14
CDR3aa: CASSPGQGLYEQYF

v_gene: TRBV4-3
len: 13
CDR3aa: CASSHAIEYEQYF

v_gene: TRBV7-9
len: 14
CDR3aa: CASSFQDRATEAFF

v_gene: TRBV6-5
len: 14
CDR3aa: CASRDGQRNSPLHF